Listed below are T cell receptor beta chains from one sample, sequenced in a study of tumor-infiltrating lymphocytes in localized non-small cell lung cancer. Using immunoSEQ multiplex PCR, the repertoire was profiled, and TCRdb retains in-frame clones only, with some absent. The sample yields 10,000 to 15,000 clones, around 84% seen once. Sequenced: lung tumor tissue. Source of these receptors: a human donor with non-small cell lung cancer. Each CDR3 is given without its conserved first and last residue. A D gene is named only where the DNA matches it firmly. A clone size is listed for some rows: how often the clone was seen (once, few, many), or a class if it is expanded.

J gene: TRBJ1-1; V gene: TRBV7-9; clone size: .; D gene: TRBD1; CDR3 protein: ASSSGQGANTEAF
J gene: TRBJ2-1; V gene: TRBV2; clone size: .; D gene: TRBD1; CDR3 protein: ASSSGQGSNEQF
J gene: TRBJ1-2; V gene: TRBV7-8; clone size: once; D gene: TRBD1; CDR3 protein: ASSFQGEGGYT
J gene: TRBJ2-5; V gene: TRBV14; clone size: .; D gene: TRBD1; CDR3 protein: ASSHTGGTQY
J gene: TRBJ2-3; V gene: TRBV28; clone size: .; D gene: TRBD2; CDR3 protein: ASSPPGGLDTQY
J gene: TRBJ2-3; V gene: TRBV7-2; clone size: .; D gene: TRBD2; CDR3 protein: ASSPIGTSGRARGTQY
J gene: TRBJ1-5; V gene: TRBV5-8; clone size: .; D gene: .; CDR3 protein: ASNAETPYSNQPQH
J gene: TRBJ1-2; V gene: TRBV7-2; clone size: .; D gene: TRBD1; CDR3 protein: ASSSRSGQRNYGYT
J gene: TRBJ2-7; V gene: TRBV2; clone size: .; D gene: .; CDR3 protein: ASRTQENEQY
J gene: TRBJ2-3; V gene: TRBV2; clone size: .; D gene: TRBD2; CDR3 protein: ASHRRAGGADTQY
J gene: TRBJ1-4; V gene: TRBV30; clone size: .; D gene: .; CDR3 protein: AWSVWGAGGEKLF
J gene: TRBJ2-1; V gene: TRBV5-4; clone size: .; D gene: TRBD1; CDR3 protein: ASSLDRGANEQF
J gene: TRBJ2-7; V gene: TRBV5-4; clone size: .; D gene: TRBD2; CDR3 protein: ASSLGGISGGSYEQY
J gene: TRBJ1-5; V gene: TRBV30; clone size: .; D gene: TRBD1; CDR3 protein: AWSTLTGNGPQH
J gene: TRBJ2-3; V gene: TRBV28; clone size: .; D gene: TRBD2; CDR3 protein: ASSVTSGSRDTQY
J gene: TRBJ2-7; V gene: TRBV29-1; clone size: few; D gene: TRBD2; CDR3 protein: SVVAGVVAEQY
J gene: TRBJ1-1; V gene: TRBV5-1; clone size: once; D gene: .; CDR3 protein: ASSLGGADTEAF
J gene: TRBJ1-1; V gene: TRBV20-1; clone size: .; D gene: .; CDR3 protein: SARSTEAF
J gene: TRBJ1-1; V gene: TRBV11-2; clone size: few; D gene: .; CDR3 protein: ASSLDGVDGEAF
J gene: TRBJ2-4; V gene: TRBV4-2; clone size: once; D gene: .; CDR3 protein: ASSQDTGSSWGIQY
J gene: .; V gene: TRBV23-1; clone size: .; D gene: .; CDR3 protein: AMAIGRASYEQY
J gene: TRBJ1-1; V gene: TRBV11-2; clone size: .; D gene: .; CDR3 protein: ASSLVRDNTEAF
J gene: TRBJ2-7; V gene: TRBV4-1; clone size: .; D gene: TRBD2; CDR3 protein: ASSQESAGSSYEQY
J gene: TRBJ1-2; V gene: TRBV30; clone size: .; D gene: .; CDR3 protein: AWSLNQGGYT
J gene: TRBJ1-1; V gene: TRBV18; clone size: .; D gene: .; CDR3 protein: ASSPVPAGTNTEAF
J gene: TRBJ1-2; V gene: TRBV14; clone size: .; D gene: .; CDR3 protein: ASSQGILARPGNRGDYT